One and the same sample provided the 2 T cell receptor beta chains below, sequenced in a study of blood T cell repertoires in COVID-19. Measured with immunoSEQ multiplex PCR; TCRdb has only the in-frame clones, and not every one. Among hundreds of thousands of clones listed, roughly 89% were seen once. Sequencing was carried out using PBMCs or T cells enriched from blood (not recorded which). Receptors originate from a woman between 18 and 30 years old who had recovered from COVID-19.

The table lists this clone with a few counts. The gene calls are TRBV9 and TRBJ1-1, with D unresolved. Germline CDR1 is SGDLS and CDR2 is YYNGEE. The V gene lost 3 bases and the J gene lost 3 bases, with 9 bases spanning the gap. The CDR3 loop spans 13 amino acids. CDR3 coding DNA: TGTGCCAGCAGCGCTGACACCCACACTGAAGCTTTCTTT. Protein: CASSADTHTEAFF.

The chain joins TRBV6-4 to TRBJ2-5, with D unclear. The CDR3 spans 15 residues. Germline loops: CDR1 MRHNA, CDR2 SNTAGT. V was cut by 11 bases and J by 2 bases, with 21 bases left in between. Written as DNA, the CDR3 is TGTGCCCCCAGTGATCGCAACGCGGTTCAAGAGACCCAGTACTTC. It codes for CAPSDRNAVQETQYF.